The TCR beta chain described here comes from a study of Ad26.COV2.S vaccination and SARS-CoV-2 variants. The wider study: Dosing was one shot or two shots 56 days apart. Study-level findings and limits: While placebo recipients had lower spike-specific TCR breadth, vaccine recipients had more.

As for this clone: What it binds is not known.

Assay: immunoSEQ multiplex PCR; the TCRdb copy retains only in-frame clones and omits some. The data contain about 400,000 clones, 70% to 90% of them singletons. Treatment described: around 19 received Ad26.COV2.S at low or high dose, single or two shots; about 5 received placebo; per-sample allocation not given. Repertoires come from day 63 after the first vaccine or placebo injection. This TCR derives from a person aged 18-60 years who received the Ad26.COV2.S COVID-19 vaccine or a placebo. Sample: peripheral blood, taken in a trial of Ad26.COV2.S vaccine versus placebo.

The CDR3 sequence is CATMGTGVNEQFF. In DNA, the CDR3 is TGTGCCACCATGGGGACAGGGGTGAATGAGCAGTTCTTC. The V and J genes are TRBV6-5 and TRBJ2-1, with 10 bases identical to TRBD1. J was trimmed by 7 bases and V by 10 bases; bases with no gene match: 7. The V gene's germline CDR1 is MNHEY and CDR2 SVGAGI. CDR3 length: 13 residues.